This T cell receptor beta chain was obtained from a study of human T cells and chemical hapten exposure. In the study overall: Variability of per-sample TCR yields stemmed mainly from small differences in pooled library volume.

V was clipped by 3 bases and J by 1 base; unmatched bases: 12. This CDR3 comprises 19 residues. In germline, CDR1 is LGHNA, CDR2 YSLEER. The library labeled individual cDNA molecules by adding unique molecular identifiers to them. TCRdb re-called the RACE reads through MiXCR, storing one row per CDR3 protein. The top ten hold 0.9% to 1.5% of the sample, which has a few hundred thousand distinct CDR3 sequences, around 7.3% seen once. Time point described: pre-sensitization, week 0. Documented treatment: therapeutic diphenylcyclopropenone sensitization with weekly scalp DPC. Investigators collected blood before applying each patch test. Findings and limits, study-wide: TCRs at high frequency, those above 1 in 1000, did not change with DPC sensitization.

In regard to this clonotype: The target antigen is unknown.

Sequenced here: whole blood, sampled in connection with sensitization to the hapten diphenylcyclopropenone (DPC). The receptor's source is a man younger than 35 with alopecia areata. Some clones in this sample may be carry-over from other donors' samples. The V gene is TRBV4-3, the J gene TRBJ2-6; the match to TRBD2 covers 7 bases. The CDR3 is CASSQRPASGVSGANVLTF. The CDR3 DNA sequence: TGCGCCAGCAGCCAGCGCCCGGCTAGCGGAGTATCTGGGGCCAACGTCCTGACTTTC.